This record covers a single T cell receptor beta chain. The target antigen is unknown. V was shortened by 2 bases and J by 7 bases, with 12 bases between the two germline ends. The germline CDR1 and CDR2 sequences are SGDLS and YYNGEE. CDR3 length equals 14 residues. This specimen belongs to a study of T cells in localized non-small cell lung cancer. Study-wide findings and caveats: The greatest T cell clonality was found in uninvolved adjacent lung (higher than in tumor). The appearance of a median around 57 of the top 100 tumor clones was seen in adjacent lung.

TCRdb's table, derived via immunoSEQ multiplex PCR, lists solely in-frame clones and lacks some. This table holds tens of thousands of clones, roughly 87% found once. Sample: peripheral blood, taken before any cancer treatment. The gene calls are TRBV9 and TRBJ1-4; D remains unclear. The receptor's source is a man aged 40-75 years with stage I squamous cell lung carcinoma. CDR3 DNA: TGTGCCAGCAGCGTCCGGCCGGATCCTGAAAAACTGTTTTTT. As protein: CASSVRPDPEKLFF.